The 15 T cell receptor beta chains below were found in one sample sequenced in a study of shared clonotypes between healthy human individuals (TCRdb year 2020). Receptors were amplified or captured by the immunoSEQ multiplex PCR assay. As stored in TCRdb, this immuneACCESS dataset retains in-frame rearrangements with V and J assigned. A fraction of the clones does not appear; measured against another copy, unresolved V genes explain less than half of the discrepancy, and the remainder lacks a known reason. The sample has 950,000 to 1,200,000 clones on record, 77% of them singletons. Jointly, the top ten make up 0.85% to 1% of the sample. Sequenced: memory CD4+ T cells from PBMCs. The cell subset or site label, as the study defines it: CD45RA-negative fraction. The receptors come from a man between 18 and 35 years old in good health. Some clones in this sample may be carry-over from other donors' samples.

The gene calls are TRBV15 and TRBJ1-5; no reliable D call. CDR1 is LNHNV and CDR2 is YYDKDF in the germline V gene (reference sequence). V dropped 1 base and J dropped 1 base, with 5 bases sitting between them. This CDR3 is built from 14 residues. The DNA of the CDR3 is TGTGCCACCAGCAGAGCGGGGAGCAATCAGCCCCAGCATTTT. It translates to CATSRAGSNQPQHF. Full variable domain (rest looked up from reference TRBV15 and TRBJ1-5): DAMVIQNPRYQVTQFGKPVTLSCSQTLNHNVMYWYQQKSSQAPKLLFHYYDKDFNNEADTPDNFQSRRPNTSFCFLDIRSPGLGDTAMYLCATSRAGSNQPQHFGDGTRLSIL.

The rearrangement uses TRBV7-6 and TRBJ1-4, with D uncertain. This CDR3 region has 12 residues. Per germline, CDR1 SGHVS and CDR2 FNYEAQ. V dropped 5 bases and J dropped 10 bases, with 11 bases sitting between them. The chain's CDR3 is CASSPPRGKLFF. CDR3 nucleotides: TGTGCCAGCAGCCCCCCCCGAGGAAAACTGTTTTTT.

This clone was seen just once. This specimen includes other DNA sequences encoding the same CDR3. CDR3 region: CASSQDRETGTDTQYF. The CDR3 DNA is TGCGCCAGCAGCCAAGATAGAGAGACAGGCACAGATACGCAGTATTTT. The chain employs TRBV4-3 and TRBJ2-3, with a possible D match to TRBD1 (5 bases). Trimming shortened V by 0 bases and J by 1 base, and 11 bases separated the two germline ends. The CDR3 spans 16 residues. Germline-derived CDR1 and CDR2 are LGHNA and YSLEER.

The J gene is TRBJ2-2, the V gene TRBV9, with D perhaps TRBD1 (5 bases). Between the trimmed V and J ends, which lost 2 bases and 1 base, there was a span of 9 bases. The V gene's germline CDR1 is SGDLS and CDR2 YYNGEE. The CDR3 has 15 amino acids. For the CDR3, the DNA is TGTGCCAGCAGCGTGACAGCGAAGAACACCGGGGAGCTGTTTTTT. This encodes CASSVTAKNTGELFF.

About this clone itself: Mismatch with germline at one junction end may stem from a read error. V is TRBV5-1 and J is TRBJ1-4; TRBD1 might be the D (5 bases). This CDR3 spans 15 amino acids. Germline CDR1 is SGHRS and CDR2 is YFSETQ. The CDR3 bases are TGCACCAGCAGCGGGACGGGGCGATCTAATGAAAAACTGTTTTTT. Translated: CTSSGTGRSNEKLFF.

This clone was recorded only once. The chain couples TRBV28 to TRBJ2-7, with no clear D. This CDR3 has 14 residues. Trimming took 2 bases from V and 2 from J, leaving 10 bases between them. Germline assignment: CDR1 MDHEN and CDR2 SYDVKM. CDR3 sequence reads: CASSLGTYTYEQYF. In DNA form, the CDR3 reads TGTGCCAGCAGTTTAGGCACCTATACCTACGAGCAGTACTTC.

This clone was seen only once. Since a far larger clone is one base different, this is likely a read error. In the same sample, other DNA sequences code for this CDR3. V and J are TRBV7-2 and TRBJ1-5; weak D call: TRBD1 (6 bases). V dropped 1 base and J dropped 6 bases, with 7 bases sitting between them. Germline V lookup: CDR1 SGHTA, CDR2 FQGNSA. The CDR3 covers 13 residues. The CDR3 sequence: CASSLEGGQPQHF. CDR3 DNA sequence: TGTGCCAGCAGCTTAGAGGGGGGTCAGCCCCAGCATTTT.

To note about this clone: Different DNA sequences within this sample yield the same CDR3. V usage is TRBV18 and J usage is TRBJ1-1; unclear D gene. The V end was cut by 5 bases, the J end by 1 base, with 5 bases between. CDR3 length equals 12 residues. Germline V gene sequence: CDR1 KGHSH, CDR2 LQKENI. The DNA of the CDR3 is TGTGCCAGCTCAGGAGGGAACACTGAAGCTTTCTTT. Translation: CASSGGNTEAFF.

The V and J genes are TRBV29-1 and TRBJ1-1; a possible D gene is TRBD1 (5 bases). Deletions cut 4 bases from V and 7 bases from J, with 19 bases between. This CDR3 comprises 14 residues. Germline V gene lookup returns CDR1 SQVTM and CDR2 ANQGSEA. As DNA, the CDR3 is TGCAGCGTTGGCCCCCTTTCTGGGAGGGGTGAAGCTTTCTTT. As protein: CSVGPLSGRGEAFF.

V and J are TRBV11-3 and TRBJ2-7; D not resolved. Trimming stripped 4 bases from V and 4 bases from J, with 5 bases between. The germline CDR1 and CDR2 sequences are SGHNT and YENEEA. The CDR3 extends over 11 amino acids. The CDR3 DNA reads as TGTGCCAGCAGCTGGCTTTACGAGCAGTACTTC. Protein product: CASSWLYEQYF. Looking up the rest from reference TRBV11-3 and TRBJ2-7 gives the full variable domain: EAGVVQSPRYKIIEKKQPVAFWCNPISGHNTLYWYLQNLGQGPELLIRYENEEAVDDSQLPKDRFSAERLKGVDSTLKIQPAELGDSAVYLCASSWLYEQYFGPGTRLTVT.

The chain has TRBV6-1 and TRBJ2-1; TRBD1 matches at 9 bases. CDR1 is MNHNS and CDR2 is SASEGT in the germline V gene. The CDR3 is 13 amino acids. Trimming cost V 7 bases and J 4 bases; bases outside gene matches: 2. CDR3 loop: CASTDRGYNEQFF. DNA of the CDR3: TGTGCCAGCACGGACAGGGGTTACAATGAGCAGTTCTTC.

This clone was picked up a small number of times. The CDR3 sequence: CASSLAGAGYNEQFF. CDR3 DNA sequence: TGTGCCAGCAGCTTGGCGGGGGCCGGATACAATGAGCAGTTCTTC. V and J are TRBV5-4 and TRBJ2-1; tentatively, D is TRBD1 or TRBD2 (6 bases each). The germline V and J ends were trimmed by 0 bases and 4 bases, with 11 bases remaining between them. CDR3 size: 15 residues. CDR1 is SGHNT and CDR2 is YYREEE in the germline V gene (reference sequence).

CDR3 in DNA: TGCGCCAGCAGCCTAAGGCCCGGGGGACTTCTAAATGAGCAGTTCTTC. This sequence encodes CASSLRPGGLLNEQFF. The chain combines TRBV4-3 with TRBJ2-1; D perhaps matches TRBD2 (6 bases). The CDR3 extends over 16 amino acids. The germline gives CDR1 LGHNA, CDR2 YSLEER. The V end lost 4 bases, the J end lost 7 bases, and 20 bases lay between the germline ends.

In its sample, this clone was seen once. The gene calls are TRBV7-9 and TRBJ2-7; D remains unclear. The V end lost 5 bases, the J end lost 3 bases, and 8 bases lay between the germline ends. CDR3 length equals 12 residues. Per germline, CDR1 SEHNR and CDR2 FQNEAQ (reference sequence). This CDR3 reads CASSRSVYEQYF. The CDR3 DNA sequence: TGTGCCAGCAGCCGATCAGTCTACGAGCAGTACTTC.

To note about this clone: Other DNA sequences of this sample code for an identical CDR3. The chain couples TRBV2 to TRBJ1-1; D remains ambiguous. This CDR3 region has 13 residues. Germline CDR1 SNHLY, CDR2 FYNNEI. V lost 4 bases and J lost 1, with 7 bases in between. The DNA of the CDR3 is TGTGCCAGCAGTGGTGAAGGGAACACTGAAGCTTTCTTT. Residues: CASSGEGNTEAFF. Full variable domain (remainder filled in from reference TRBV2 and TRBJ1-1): EPEVTQTPSHQVTQMGQEVILRCVPISNHLYFYWYRQILGQKVEFLVSFYNNEISEKSEIFDDQFSVERPDGSNFTLKIRSTKLEDSAMYFCASSGEGNTEAFFGQGTRLTVV.